One and the same sample provided the 19 T cell receptor beta chains below, sequenced in a study of blood T cell repertoires in COVID-19. Sequencing was performed with immunoSEQ multiplex PCR; in TCRdb, only in-frame clones are kept and a portion is missing. The sample carries roughly 160,000 clones, about 80% recorded once. Sequenced material: PBMCs or T cells enriched from blood (not recorded which). The origin of the receptors is a woman between 65 and 79 years old in a cohort exposed to, infected with or recovered from COVID-19 (not recorded which).

The V gene is TRBV28, the J gene TRBJ2-3; 8 nucleotides align to TRBD2. Germline-derived CDR1 and CDR2 are MDHEN and SYDVKM. The CDR3 contains 15 residues. V trimming: 5 bases; J trimming: 5 bases; junction bases outside the gene matches: 9. The CDR3 DNA sequence: TGTGCCAGCAGTCTCACGGGAGGGCCTTTAGATACGCAGTATTTT. The encoded protein is CASSLTGGPLDTQYF.

This chain joins TRBV15 and TRBJ1-1; no definite D call. Germline assignment: CDR1 LNHNV and CDR2 YYDKDF (reference sequence). V was pared by 3 bases and J by 5 bases, with 10 bases between. The length of the CDR3 is 13 residues. This CDR3 is CATSSPEVTEAFF. The CDR3 coding sequence is TGTGCCACCAGCAGCCCTGAGGTTACTGAAGCTTTCTTT.

J is TRBJ2-1 and V is TRBV5-5; possibly TRBD1 for D (7 bases). The CDR3 totals 16 residues. Per germline, CDR1 SGHKS and CDR2 YYEKEE (reference sequence). V lost 4 bases to trimming and J lost 4 bases, with 18 bases between them. The CDR3 nucleotides are TGTGCCAGCAGCCGACAAGGAGGGGGCGCTTACAATGAGCAGTTCTTC. Amino acids: CASSRQGGGAYNEQFF.

CDR3 sequence: CASSLRGGRLQETQYF. DNA for the CDR3: TGCGCCAGCAGCCTGCGCGGCGGGAGGCTCCAAGAGACCCAGTACTTC. This chain joins TRBV5-1 and TRBJ2-5; TRBD2 aligns across 8 bases. CDR1 and CDR2 (germline): SGHRS, YFSETQ. This CDR3 has 16 amino acids. The V and J ends lost 4 bases and 1 base, in that order; junction bases with no gene match: 9.

This clone has only one observation. This chain connects TRBV6-5 to TRBJ2-5; the D gene is possibly TRBD1 (5 bases). This CDR3 region has 12 residues. CDR1 and CDR2 from the germline V gene are MNHEY and SVGAGI. Deletions cut 2 bases from V and 7 bases from J, with 8 bases between. The CDR3 region is CASSYPQGTQYF. CDR3 sequence (DNA): TGTGCCAGCAGTTACCCCCAGGGGACCCAGTACTTC.

This sequence joins TRBV5-6 and TRBJ1-2; a possible D gene is TRBD1 (5 bases). V was pared by 1 base and J by 4 bases, with 8 bases between. Germline CDR1 reads SGHDT; CDR2 reads YYEEEE. This CDR3 comprises 13 residues. The CDR3 is CASSLSRAYGYTF. CDR3 nucleotides: TGTGCCAGCAGCTTGAGCAGGGCCTATGGCTACACCTTC. Variable domain in full (rest from reference TRBV5-6 and TRBJ1-2): DAGVTQSPTHLIKTRGQQVTLRCSPKSGHDTVSWYQQALGQGPQFIFQYYEEEERQRGNFPDRFSGHQFPNYSSELNVNALLLGDSALYLCASSLSRAYGYTFGSGTRLTVV.

The chain recombines TRBV3-1 (or the pseudogene TRBV3-2) with TRBJ2-1; 9 bases are shared with TRBD1. The CDR3 length is 15 residues. The V gene's germline CDR1 is LGHDT and CDR2 YNNKEL (reference sequence). Losses at the gene ends were 4 bases for V and 8 bases for J; bases not matched to a gene: 9. Here the CDR3 reads CASSPLGQGIYEQFF. CDR3 DNA sequence: TGTGCCAGCAGCCCCCTAGGACAGGGGATCTATGAGCAGTTCTTC.

The gene calls are TRBV5-6 and TRBJ2-7; D is unresolved. CDR1 and CDR2 from the germline V gene are SGHDT and YYEEEE. The CDR3 is 16 residues long. Trimming pared 2 bases from V and 2 bases from J, leaving 17 bases between. The CDR3 spells CASSFTPMTSTYEQYF. CDR3 in DNA: TGTGCCAGCAGCTTTACCCCCATGACAAGCACCTACGAGCAGTACTTC.

This chain links TRBV5-1 with TRBJ2-5; D is perhaps TRBD1 (6 bases). V gave up 4 bases and J gave up 4 bases, with 14 bases separating them. The CDR3 consists of 14 residues. Germline CDR1 and CDR2: SGHRS and YFSETQ. The CDR3 bases are TGCGCCAGCAGCCCAGGACAGTTTTTAGAGACCCAGTACTTC. It specifies CASSPGQFLETQYF. Using reference TRBV5-1 and TRBJ2-5 for the parts outside the CDR3, the full variable domain is KAGVTQTPRYLIKTRGQQVTLSCSPISGHRSVSWYQQTPGQGLQFLFEYFSETQRNKGNFPGRFSGRQFSNSRSEMNVSTLELGDSALYLCASSPGQFLETQYFGPGTRLLVL.

The chain couples TRBV12-5 to TRBJ1-5, with a possible D match to TRBD1 (5 bases). The CDR3 length is 14 residues. Germline V gene data show CDR1 as LGHNT and CDR2 as FRNRAP. V was pared by 7 bases and J by 6 bases, with 16 bases between. CDR3 in amino acids: CASDMGYGGQPQHF. CDR3 nucleotides: TGTGCTAGTGACATGGGGTACGGGGGTCAGCCCCAGCATTTT.

The chain is built from TRBV28 and TRBJ1-6; D is possibly TRBD1 (6 bases). Germline-derived CDR1 and CDR2 are MDHEN and SYDVKM. This CDR3 has 14 amino acids. Trimming shortened V by 3 bases and J by 7 bases, and 10 bases separated the two germline ends. The CDR3 sequence is CASSLRRGNSPLHF. CDR3 DNA: TGTGCCAGCAGTTTGCGAAGGGGGAATTCACCCCTCCACTTT. The full variable domain, its missing parts supplied by reference TRBV28 and TRBJ1-6, is DVKVTQSSRYLVKRTGEKVFLECVQDMDHENMFWYRQDPGLGLRLIYFSYDVKMKEKGDIPEGYSVSREKKERFSLILESASTNQTSMYLCASSLRRGNSPLHFGNGTRLTVT.

This chain links TRBV29-1 with TRBJ2-1; D is unresolved. CDR3 length: 13 residues. V was pared by 0 bases and J by 5 bases, with 8 bases between. Germline CDR1 and CDR2: SQVTM and ANQGSEA. The CDR3 loop is CSVEDPADNEQFF. CDR3 coding DNA: TGCAGCGTTGAAGACCCGGCGGACAATGAGCAGTTCTTC.

The chain carries TRBV6-5 and TRBJ1-6, with D unresolved. This CDR3 is 13 amino acids long. V lost 0 bases and J 8 bases, leaving 5 bases between the germline ends. In germline, CDR1 is MNHEY, CDR2 SVGAGI. The CDR3 loop reads CASSYSTDSPLHF. CDR3 sequence (DNA): TGTGCCAGCAGTTACTCAACAGATTCACCCCTCCACTTT.

The chain is built from TRBV27 and TRBJ1-6; D is uncertain. In germline, CDR1 is MNHEY, CDR2 SMNVEV (reference sequence). V lost 8 bases, J lost 11 bases, and 22 bases lay in between. The CDR3 spans 15 residues. The CDR3 sequence: CASRVTQRVGTPLHF. The CDR3 DNA sequence: TGTGCCAGCCGGGTTACACAGAGGGTTGGGACACCCCTCCACTTT.

The chain employs TRBV28 and TRBJ1-2; 7 nucleotides align to TRBD1. The CDR3 covers 13 residues. Germline values: CDR1 MDHEN, CDR2 SYDVKM. J was trimmed by 4 bases and V by 6 bases; bases with no gene match: 5. The CDR3 here is CASSLQGVYGYTF. In DNA form, the CDR3 reads TGTGCCAGCAGCCTCCAGGGGGTCTATGGCTACACCTTC.

This clone was detected a few times. The V and J genes are TRBV7-9 and TRBJ1-1; D unclear. Germline CDR1 is SEHNR and CDR2 is FQNEAQ (reference sequence). V was cut by 4 bases and J by 1 base, with 7 bases left in between. The CDR3 is 13 amino acids. The CDR3 region has the DNA TGTGCCAGCAGCTACAGCCAGAACACTGAAGCTTTCTTT. This encodes CASSYSQNTEAFF.

This clone has only one observation. The J gene is TRBJ1-2, the V gene TRBV6-5; D is perhaps TRBD1 (6 bases). The germline V gene encodes CDR1 MNHEY and CDR2 SVGAGI. The CDR3 loop spans 13 amino acids. The V end was cut by 4 bases, the J end by 5 bases, with 11 bases between. The CDR3 loop reads CASSFRGSYGYTF. The CDR3, as DNA: TGTGCCAGCAGTTTCAGGGGCTCGTATGGCTACACCTTC.

V and J are TRBV28 and TRBJ1-2, with D possibly being TRBD1 (6 bases). V was clipped by 10 bases and J by 4 bases, with 16 bases between them. The CDR3 is 13 amino acids. CDR1 is MDHEN, CDR2 SYDVKM, per germline. CDR3 residues: CATLRTGLYGYTF. The CDR3 DNA reads TGTGCCACGCTACGTACAGGGCTCTATGGCTACACCTTC.

The chain joins TRBV7-8 to TRBJ1-5; no firm D call. CDR3 length: 13 residues. Trimming removed 1 base from V and 4 bases from J, with 5 bases in between. CDR1 and CDR2 from the germline V gene are SGHVS and FQNEAQ. In nucleotides, the CDR3 is TGTGCCAGCAGCTTAGTAGAAAATCAGCCCCAGCATTTT. It encodes CASSLVENQPQHF.